Reported below is one T cell receptor beta chain. Its antigen is undetermined. 60 Vbeta and 13 Jbeta primers were used in PCR. Sequencing used immunoSEQ multiplex PCR; TCRdb keeps in-frame clones, though not all of them. This table holds around 200,000 clones, 65% to 90% found once. Healthy individuals who donated bone marrow served as the donors. This record belongs to a study of cytomegalovirus exposure and HLA in healthy donors. Findings and limits, study-wide: In a later analysis, a missense DCLRE1C variant was linked to TCR beta V- and J-gene trimming. A later analysis appeared to link common viral pathogens to several of the most significant clusters. In a later analysis, most CMV-associated TCR beta chains appeared HLA-restricted.

Germline assignment: CDR1 MNHNS and CDR2 SASEGT. Trimming took 5 bases from V and 3 from J, leaving 7 bases between them. This CDR3 has 12 residues. The source is a girl aged 5-17 years in good health and CMV-seronegative. Sequences were obtained from PBMCs. The V and J genes are TRBV6-1 and TRBJ1-1; no clear D. For the CDR3, the DNA is TGTGCCAGCAGTTGGGGAGACACTGAAGCTTTCTTT. Amino acid sequence: CASSWGDTEAFF.